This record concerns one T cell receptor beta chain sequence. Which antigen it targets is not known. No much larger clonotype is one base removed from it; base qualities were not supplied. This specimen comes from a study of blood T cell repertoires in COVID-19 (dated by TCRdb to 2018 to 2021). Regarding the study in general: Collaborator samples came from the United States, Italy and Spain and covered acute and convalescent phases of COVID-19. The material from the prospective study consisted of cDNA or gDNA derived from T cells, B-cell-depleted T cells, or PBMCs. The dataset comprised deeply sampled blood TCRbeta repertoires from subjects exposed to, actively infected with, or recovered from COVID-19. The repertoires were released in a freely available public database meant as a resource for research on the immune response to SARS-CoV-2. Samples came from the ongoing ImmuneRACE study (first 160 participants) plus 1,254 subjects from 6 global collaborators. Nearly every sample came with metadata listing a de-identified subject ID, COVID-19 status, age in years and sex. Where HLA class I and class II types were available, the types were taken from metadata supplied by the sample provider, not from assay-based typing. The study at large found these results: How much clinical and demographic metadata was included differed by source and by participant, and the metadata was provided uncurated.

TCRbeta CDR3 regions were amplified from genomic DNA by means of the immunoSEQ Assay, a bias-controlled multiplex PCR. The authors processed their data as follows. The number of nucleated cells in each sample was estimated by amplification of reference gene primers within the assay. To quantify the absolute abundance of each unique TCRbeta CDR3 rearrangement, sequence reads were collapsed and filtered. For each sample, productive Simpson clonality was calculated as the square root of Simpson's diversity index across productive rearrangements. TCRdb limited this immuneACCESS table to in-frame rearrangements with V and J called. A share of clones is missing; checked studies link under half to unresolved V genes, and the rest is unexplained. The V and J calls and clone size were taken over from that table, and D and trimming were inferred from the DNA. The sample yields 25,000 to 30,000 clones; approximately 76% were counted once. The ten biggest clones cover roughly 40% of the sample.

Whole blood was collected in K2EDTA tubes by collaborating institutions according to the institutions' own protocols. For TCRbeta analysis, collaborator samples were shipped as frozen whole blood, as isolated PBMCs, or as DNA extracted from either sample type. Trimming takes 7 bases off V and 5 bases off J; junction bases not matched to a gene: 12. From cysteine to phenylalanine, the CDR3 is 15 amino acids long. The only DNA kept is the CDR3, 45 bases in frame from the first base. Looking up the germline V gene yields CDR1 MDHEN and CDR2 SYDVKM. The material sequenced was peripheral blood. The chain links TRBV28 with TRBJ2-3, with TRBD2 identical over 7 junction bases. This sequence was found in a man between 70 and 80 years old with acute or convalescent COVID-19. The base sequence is TGTGCCAGCAAGAATTCGGGAGGTGAGGGAGATACGCAGTATTTT. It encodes CASKNSGGEGDTQYF.